This T cell receptor (beta chain) was identified during a study of shared clonotypes between healthy human individuals. Study-wide results and caveats: Shared clonotypes: about 4.6% naive CD4, around 3.5% naive CD8, under 2.5% memory CD4, under 0.5% memory CD8.

Data came from immunoSEQ multiplex PCR; TCRdb stores just in-frame clones and leaves some out. The sample yields some 1,100,000 clones, around 82% seen once. HIV-negative, healthy adults without recent acute infections or vaccinations were the donors. This clone has a handful of counts. As yet, its antigen is unknown. What was sequenced was memory CD4+ T cells from PBMCs. The subset is: CD45RA-negative fraction. The receptor was derived from a young man in good health. Some clones in this sample may be carry-over from other donors' samples.

CDR3 in DNA: TGTGCCAGCTCACCACCGAACGGCCAATCTTCTGGGGCCAACGTCCTGACTTTC. Residues: CASSPPNGQSSGANVLTF. V and J are TRBV18 and TRBJ2-6, with D hard to call. The CDR3 runs to 18 residues. CDR1 and CDR2 from the germline V gene are KGHSH and LQKENI. The germline V and J ends were trimmed by 0 bases and 1 base, with 13 bases remaining between them.